Below, 3 T cell receptor beta chains from the same sample are listed, as sequenced in a study of neurological immune-mediated disorders. TCRdb reprocessed the 5' RACE reads with MiXCR, giving one entry per CDR3 protein. The table lists tens of thousands of distinct CDR3 sequences, 14% of them singletons. Sequences were obtained from PBMCs. Receptors were obtained from a woman between 45 and 65 years old in good health.

The chain employs TRBV7-2 and TRBJ1-1, with TRBD1 matching 8 bases. The V gene end was trimmed by 8 bases and the J gene end by 6 bases; junction bases not matched to a gene: 8. This CDR3 contains 13 residues. The V gene's germline CDR1 is SGHTA and CDR2 FQGNSA. DNA for the CDR3: TGTGCCAGCCTAAGACAGGGGAGCTCTGAAGCTTTCTTT. Translated: CASLRQGSSEAFF.

Ten or more counts support this clonotype. Compared with germline, one end of the junction differs, possibly owing to a read error. This chain connects TRBV7-7 to TRBJ2-5; TRBD1 agrees at 8 bases. Germline V gene data show CDR1 as SSHAT and CDR2 as FNYEAQ (reference sequence). CDR3 size: 16 residues. CDR3 in amino acids: CASSLVAQGAGETQYF. CDR3 bases: TGTGCTAGCAGCTTAGTAGCGCAGGGGGCGGGAGAGACCCAGTACTTC. Variable domain in full (rest from reference TRBV7-7 and TRBJ2-5): GAGVSQSPRYKVTKRGQDVTLRCDPISSHATLYWYQQALGQGPEFLTYFNYEAQPDKSGLPSDRFSAERPEGSISTLTIQRTEQRDSAMYRCASSLVAQGAGETQYFGPGTRLLVL.

There are many counts of this clonotype. The chain couples TRBV6-1 to TRBJ1-2, with 7 bases fitting TRBD1. This CDR3 region has 15 residues. Germline lookup yields CDR1 MNHNS and CDR2 SASEGT. Germline trimming cut 6 bases from V and 0 bases from J; bases unmatched to any gene: 7. The CDR3 loop is CASRNTGTANYGYTF. CDR3 bases: TGTGCCAGCAGGAACACCGGGACAGCTAACTATGGCTACACCTTC.